This TCR beta chain stems from a study of blood T cell repertoires in COVID-19. The overall study: Both acute and convalescent COVID-19 samples were obtained from the United States, Italy and Spain. Sources were T cells, B-cell-depleted T cells, or PBMCs; the material itself was cDNA or gDNA.

Per the original methods: Researchers report that nucleated cell counts were estimated from reference gene primer amplification. The assay was immunoSEQ multiplex PCR, and TCRdb's table has in-frame clones only and misses some. That table gives V, J and clone size, and the DNA gave D and trimming. The table lists over 20,000 clones, about 80% of them singletons. Germline assignment: CDR1 SGHRS and CDR2 YFSETQ. The CDR3 totals 15 residues. Trimming shortened V by 6 bases and J by 4 bases, and 19 bases separated the two germline ends. The TCR comes from a man between 65 and 85 years old with acute or convalescent COVID-19. This chain connects TRBV5-1 to TRBJ1-1, with D possibly matching TRBD1 (5 bases). The sample comprised peripheral blood. In DNA form, the CDR3 reads TGCGCCAGCACACCCAGCGGGGGAGGAGTCACTGAAGCTTTCTTT. Translated, it gives CASTPSGGGVTEAFF.